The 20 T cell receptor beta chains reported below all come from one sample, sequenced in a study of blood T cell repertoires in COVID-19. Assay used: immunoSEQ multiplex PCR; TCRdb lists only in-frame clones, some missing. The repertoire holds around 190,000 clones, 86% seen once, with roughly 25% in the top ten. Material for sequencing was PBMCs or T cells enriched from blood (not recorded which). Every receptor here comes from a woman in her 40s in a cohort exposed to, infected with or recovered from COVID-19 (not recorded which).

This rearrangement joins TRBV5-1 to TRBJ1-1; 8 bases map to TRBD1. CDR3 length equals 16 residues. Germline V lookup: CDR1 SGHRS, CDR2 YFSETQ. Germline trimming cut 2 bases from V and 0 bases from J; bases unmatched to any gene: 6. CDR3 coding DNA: TGCGCCAGCAGCTTTGGACAGGGCCAAATGAACACTGAAGCTTTCTTT. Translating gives CASSFGQGQMNTEAFF.

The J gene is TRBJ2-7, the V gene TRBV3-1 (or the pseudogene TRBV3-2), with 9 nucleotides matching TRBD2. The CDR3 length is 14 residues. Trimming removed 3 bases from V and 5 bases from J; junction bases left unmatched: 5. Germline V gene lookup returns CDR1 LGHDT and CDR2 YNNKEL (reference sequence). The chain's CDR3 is CASSHYSGRNEQYF. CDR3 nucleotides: TGTGCCAGCAGCCACTATAGCGGGAGAAACGAGCAGTACTTC.

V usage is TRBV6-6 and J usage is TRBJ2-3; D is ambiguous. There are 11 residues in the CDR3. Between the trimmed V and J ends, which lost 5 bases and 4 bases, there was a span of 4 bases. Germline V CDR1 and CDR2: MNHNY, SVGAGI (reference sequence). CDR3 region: CASSPSDTQYF. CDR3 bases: TGTGCCAGCAGTCCCTCAGATACGCAGTATTTT.

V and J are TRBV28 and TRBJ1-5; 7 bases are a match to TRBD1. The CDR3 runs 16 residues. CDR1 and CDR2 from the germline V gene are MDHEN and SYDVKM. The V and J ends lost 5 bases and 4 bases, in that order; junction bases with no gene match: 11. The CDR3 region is CASSHQTGWDNQPQHF. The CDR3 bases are TGTGCCAGCAGTCATCAGACAGGGTGGGATAATCAGCCCCAGCATTTT.

CDR3 protein: CASTMTGWTEAFF. In nucleotides, the CDR3 is TGTGCCAGCACTATGACAGGGTGGACTGAAGCTTTCTTT. This rearrangement joins TRBV27 to TRBJ1-1, with 7 bases identical to TRBD1. V lost 7 bases to trimming and J lost 5 bases; unmatched junction nucleotides: 7. Germline CDR1 is MNHEY and CDR2 is SMNVEV (reference sequence). The CDR3 spans 13 residues.

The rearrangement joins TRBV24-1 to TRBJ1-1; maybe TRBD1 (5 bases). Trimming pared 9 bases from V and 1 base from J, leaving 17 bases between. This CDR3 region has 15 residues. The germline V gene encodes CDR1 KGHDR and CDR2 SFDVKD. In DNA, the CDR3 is TGTGCCACCCGGGGGAAGGTCGGTAGGAACACTGAAGCTTTCTTT. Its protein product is CATRGKVGRNTEAFF.

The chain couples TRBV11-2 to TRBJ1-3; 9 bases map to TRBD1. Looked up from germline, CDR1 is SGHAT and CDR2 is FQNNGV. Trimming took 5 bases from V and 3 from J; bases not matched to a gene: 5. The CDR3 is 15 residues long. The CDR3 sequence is CASSPGTGSGNTIYF. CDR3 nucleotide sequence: TGTGCCAGCAGCCCCGGGACAGGGAGTGGAAACACCATATATTTT.

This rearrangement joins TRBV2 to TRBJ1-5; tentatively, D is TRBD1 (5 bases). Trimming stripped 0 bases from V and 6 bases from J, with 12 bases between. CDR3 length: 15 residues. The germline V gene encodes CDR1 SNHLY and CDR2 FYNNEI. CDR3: CASSEAKGVTQPQHF. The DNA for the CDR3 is TGTGCCAGCAGTGAAGCAAAAGGGGTAACTCAGCCCCAGCATTTT.

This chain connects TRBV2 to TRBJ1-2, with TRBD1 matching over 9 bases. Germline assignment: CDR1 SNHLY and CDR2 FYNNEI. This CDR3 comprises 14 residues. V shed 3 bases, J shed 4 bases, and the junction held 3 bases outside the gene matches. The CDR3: CASSEDRGPYGYTF. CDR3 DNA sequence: TGTGCCAGCAGTGAGGACAGGGGTCCCTATGGCTACACCTTC.

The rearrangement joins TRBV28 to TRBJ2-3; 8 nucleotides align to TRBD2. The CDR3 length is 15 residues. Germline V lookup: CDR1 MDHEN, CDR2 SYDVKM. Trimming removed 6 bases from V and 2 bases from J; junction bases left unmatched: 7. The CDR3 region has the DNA TGTGCCAGCAGCTCCGGCGGGGGGCACACAGATACGCAGTATTTT. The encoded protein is CASSSGGGHTDTQYF.

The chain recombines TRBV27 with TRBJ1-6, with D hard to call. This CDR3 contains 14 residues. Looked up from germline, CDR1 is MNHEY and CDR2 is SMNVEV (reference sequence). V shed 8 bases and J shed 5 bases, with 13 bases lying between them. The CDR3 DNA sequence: TGTGCCAGCCGATCGGGGTTCGATAATTCACCCCTCCACTTT. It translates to CASRSGFDNSPLHF.

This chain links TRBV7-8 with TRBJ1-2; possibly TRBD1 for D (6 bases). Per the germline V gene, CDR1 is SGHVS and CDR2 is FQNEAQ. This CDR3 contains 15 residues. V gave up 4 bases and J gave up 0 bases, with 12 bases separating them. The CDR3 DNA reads TGTGCCAGCAGCTCCCCAGGGGTCCCTAACTATGGCTACACCTTC. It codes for CASSSPGVPNYGYTF.

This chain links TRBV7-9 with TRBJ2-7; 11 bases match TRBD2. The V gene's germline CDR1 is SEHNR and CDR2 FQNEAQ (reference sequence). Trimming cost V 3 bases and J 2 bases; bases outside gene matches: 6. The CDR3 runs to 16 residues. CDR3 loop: CASSLPVLAGAYEQYF. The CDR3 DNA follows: TGTGCCAGCAGCTTGCCCGTACTAGCGGGAGCCTACGAGCAGTACTTC. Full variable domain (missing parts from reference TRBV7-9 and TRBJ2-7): DTGVSQNPRHKITKRGQNVTFRCDPISEHNRLYWYRQTLGQGPEFLTYFQNEAQLEKSRLLSDRFSAERPKGSFSTLEIQRTEQGDSAMYLCASSLPVLAGAYEQYFGPGTRLTVT.

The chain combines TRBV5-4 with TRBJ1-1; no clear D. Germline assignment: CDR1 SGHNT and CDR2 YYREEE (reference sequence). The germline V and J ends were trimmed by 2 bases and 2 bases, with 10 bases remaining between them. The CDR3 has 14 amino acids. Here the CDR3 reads CASSFRGSNTEAFF. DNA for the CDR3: TGTGCCAGCAGCTTCCGAGGGAGTAACACTGAAGCTTTCTTT.

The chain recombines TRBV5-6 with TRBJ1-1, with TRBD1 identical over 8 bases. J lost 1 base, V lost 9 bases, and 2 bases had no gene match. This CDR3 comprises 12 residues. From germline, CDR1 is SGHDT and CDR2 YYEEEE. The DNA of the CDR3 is TGTGCCACAGGGACAGGGAACACTGAAGCTTTCTTT. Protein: CATGTGNTEAFF. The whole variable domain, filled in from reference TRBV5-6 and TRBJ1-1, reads DAGVTQSPTHLIKTRGQQVTLRCSPKSGHDTVSWYQQALGQGPQFIFQYYEEEERQRGNFPDRFSGHQFPNYSSELNVNALLLGDSALYLCATGTGNTEAFFGQGTRLTVV.

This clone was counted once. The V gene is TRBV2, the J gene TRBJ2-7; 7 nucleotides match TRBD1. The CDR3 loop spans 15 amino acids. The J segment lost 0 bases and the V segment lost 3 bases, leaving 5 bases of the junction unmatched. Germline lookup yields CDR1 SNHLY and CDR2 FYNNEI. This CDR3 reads CASSELAGGSYEQYF. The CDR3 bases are TGTGCCAGCAGTGAGCTGGCAGGGGGCTCCTACGAGCAGTACTTC.

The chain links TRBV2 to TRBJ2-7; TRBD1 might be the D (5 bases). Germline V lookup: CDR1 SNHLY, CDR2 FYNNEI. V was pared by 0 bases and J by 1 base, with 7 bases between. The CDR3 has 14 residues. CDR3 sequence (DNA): TGTGCCAGCAGTGAAGCCGACAGTTCCTACGAGCAGTACTTC. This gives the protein CASSEADSSYEQYF.

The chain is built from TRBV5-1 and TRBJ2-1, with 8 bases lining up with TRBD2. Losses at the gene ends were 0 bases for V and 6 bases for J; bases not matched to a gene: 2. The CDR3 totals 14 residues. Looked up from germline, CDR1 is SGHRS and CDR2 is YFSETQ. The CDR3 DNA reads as TGCGCCAGCAGCTTGGGGGGGACTAGCAATGAGCAGTTCTTC. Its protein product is CASSLGGTSNEQFF.

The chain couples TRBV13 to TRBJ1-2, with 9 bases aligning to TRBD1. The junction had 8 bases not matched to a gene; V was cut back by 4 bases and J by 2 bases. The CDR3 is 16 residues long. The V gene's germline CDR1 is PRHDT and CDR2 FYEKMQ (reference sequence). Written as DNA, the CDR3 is TGTGCCAGCAGCTCGGGACAGGGAGTCGCAAACTATGGCTACACCTTC. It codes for CASSSGQGVANYGYTF.

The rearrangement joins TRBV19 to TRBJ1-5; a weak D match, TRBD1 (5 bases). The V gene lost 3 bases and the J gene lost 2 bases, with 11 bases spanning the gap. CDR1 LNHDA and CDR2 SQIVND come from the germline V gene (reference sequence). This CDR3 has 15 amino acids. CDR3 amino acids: CASSIIREGNQPQHF. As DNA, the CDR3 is TGTGCCAGTAGTATCATCAGGGAGGGCAATCAGCCCCAGCATTTT.